The present entry profiles one TCR beta chain with its context. Trimming took 0 bases from V and 16 from J, leaving 32 bases between them. This CDR3 has 18 amino acids. Germline CDR1 reads SGHNT; CDR2 reads YYREEE (reference sequence). This sample stems from a study of blood T cell repertoires in COVID-19. Study information: Acute-phase and convalescent COVID-19 samples originated in the United States, Italy and Spain. Sample material is recorded as cDNA or gDNA derived from T cells, B-cell-depleted T cells, or PBMCs.

As handled by the study authors: Amplification of reference gene primers provided the estimated nucleated cell counts. Sequenced by immunoSEQ multiplex PCR; TCRdb stores in-frame clones only, minus some. V and J calls and clone size come straight from that table; D and trimming were deduced from the DNA. The data hold fewer than 300,000 clones, with around 89% observed a single time. The sequenced material came from peripheral blood. The rearrangement links TRBV5-4 to TRBJ1-5; perhaps TRBD1 as D (5 bases). The TCR originated in a man younger than 40 with acute or convalescent COVID-19. Written as DNA, the CDR3 is TGTGCCAGCAGCTTGGACTACCCAGCTATACGTCTTAACACTCAGGGACATTTT. Protein sequence: CASSLDYPAIRLNTQGHF.